The 27 T cell receptor beta chains listed next were all sequenced from one sample in a study of T cell responses to AZD1222 COVID-19 vaccine. TCRdb's table, derived via immunoSEQ multiplex PCR, lists solely in-frame clones and lacks some. Altogether 150,000 to 200,000 clones are present, approximately 90% being singletons, with the ten largest covering roughly 6.5%. Material: peripheral blood, obtained on day 0 of AZD1222 vaccination. The receptor source for this set is an adult in good health.

The chain employs TRBV19 and TRBJ2-5; perhaps TRBD1 as D (6 bases). V was cut by 3 bases and J by 0 bases, with 11 bases left in between. The CDR3 is made up of 15 amino acids. Germline CDR1 and CDR2: LNHDA and SQIVND (reference sequence). The CDR3 region is CASSIRRGYQETQYF. In DNA form, the CDR3 reads TGTGCCAGTAGTATCCGCAGGGGCTACCAAGAGACCCAGTACTTC.

The chain is built from TRBV11-3 and TRBJ1-6; D is uncertain. The CDR3 spans 14 residues. V lost 1 base and J lost 6, with 7 bases in between. Germline assignment: CDR1 SGHNT and CDR2 YENEEA. CDR3 region: CASSLGRSNSPLHF. DNA of the CDR3: TGTGCCAGCAGCTTAGGACGTAGTAATTCACCCCTCCACTTT.

The table lists this clone with a few counts. The chain joins TRBV7-2 to TRBJ1-5; D may be TRBD1 (6 bases). The CDR3 has 16 amino acids. Germline CDR1 is SGHTA and CDR2 is FQGNSA. V was pared by 5 bases and J by 0 bases, with 14 bases between. For the CDR3, the DNA is TGTGCCAGCAGCCCGGGGGCAGCGAATAGCAATCAGCCCCAGCATTTT. Protein: CASSPGAANSNQPQHF.

This chain joins TRBV5-1 and TRBJ2-2, with TRBD2 matching over 9 bases. V was pared by 2 bases and J by 5 bases, with 10 bases of the junction left unmatched. Germline loops: CDR1 SGHRS, CDR2 YFSETQ. This CDR3 is built from 17 residues. The CDR3 spells CASSFAGGPMVTGELFF. CDR3 in DNA: TGCGCCAGCAGCTTCGCGGGGGGGCCTATGGTAACCGGGGAGCTGTTTTTT.

The table lists this clone with a few counts. The chain couples TRBV12-3 or TRBV12-4 to TRBJ2-7; 7 positions agree with TRBD1. The CDR3 spans 13 residues. Trimming removed 7 bases from V and 6 bases from J; junction bases left unmatched: 9. Written as DNA, the CDR3 is TGTGCCAGCAAAGAATTACAGGGGTCCGAGCAGTACTTC. It codes for CASKELQGSEQYF.

The CDR3 sequence: CAIWRTSGPSNTGELFF. CDR3 nucleotides: TGTGCCATTTGGAGGACTAGCGGGCCGTCGAACACCGGGGAGCTGTTTTTT. This sequence joins TRBV2 and TRBJ2-2; 11 bases map to TRBD2. CDR1 and CDR2 from the germline V gene are SNHLY and FYNNEI. This CDR3 spans 17 amino acids. Losses at the gene ends were 10 bases for V and 0 bases for J; bases not matched to a gene: 10.

V and J are TRBV27 and TRBJ1-5; D remains unclear. This CDR3 has 16 amino acids. Germline V gene lookup returns CDR1 MNHEY and CDR2 SMNVEV (reference sequence). With 6 bases removed from V and 0 bases from J, the gap between germline ends came to 15 bases. The CDR3 loop is CASRTTSPYSNQPQHF. In DNA form, the CDR3 reads TGTGCCAGCAGAACTACCTCCCCTTATAGCAATCAGCCCCAGCATTTT.

The chain uses TRBV7-9 and TRBJ1-5; 10 nucleotides line up with TRBD1. This CDR3 is built from 17 residues. Losses at the gene ends were 5 bases for V and 1 base for J; bases not matched to a gene: 8. Per the germline V gene, CDR1 is SEHNR and CDR2 is FQNEAQ (reference sequence). The CDR3 nucleotides read TGTGCCAGCAGCATCCGGGACAGGGGACCGAGCAATCAGCCCCAGCATTTT. It specifies CASSIRDRGPSNQPQHF.

This clone was detected once. The chain has TRBV28 and TRBJ2-1; 8 nucleotides match TRBD2. The length of the CDR3 is 16 residues. The V and J ends lost 4 bases and 7 bases, in that order; junction bases with no gene match: 12. Germline CDR1 is MDHEN and CDR2 is SYDVKM. The chain's CDR3 is CASSSAGLALRNEQFF. In DNA, the CDR3 is TGTGCCAGCAGTTCCGCCGGACTAGCACTTAGGAATGAGCAGTTCTTC.

The genes are TRBV5-4 and TRBJ1-1; TRBD1 might be the D (5 bases). In germline, CDR1 is SGHNT, CDR2 YYREEE (reference sequence). Trimming took off 0 bases at V and 1 base at J, with 10 bases between the two ends. The CDR3 sequence is 15 residues long. The CDR3 region has the DNA TGTGCCAGCAGCTTGGCGGGGGGAGGGAACACTGAAGCTTTCTTT. Its protein product is CASSLAGGGNTEAFF.

The rearrangement links TRBV7-9 to TRBJ1-2; D is perhaps TRBD1 (5 bases). Trimming removed 1 base from V and 5 bases from J, with 11 bases in between. The germline V gene has CDR1 SEHNR and CDR2 FQNEAQ (reference sequence). The CDR3 has 14 residues. In DNA form, the CDR3 reads TGTGCCAGCAGCTTAGGACCCGCAGGGTATGGCTACACCTTC. Amino acid sequence: CASSLGPAGYGYTF.

This clone was recorded only once. The chain uses TRBV11-3 and TRBJ2-1; possibly TRBD2 for D (6 bases). V was shortened by 1 base and J by 7 bases, with 14 bases between the two germline ends. Germline CDR1 SGHNT, CDR2 YENEEA. This CDR3 comprises 15 residues. CDR3 region: CASSLGGAGKNEQFF. For the CDR3, the DNA is TGTGCCAGCAGCTTAGGAGGGGCGGGGAAGAATGAGCAGTTCTTC.

DNA of the CDR3: TGCAGTGCTAGTATGGGGAGGGCGGGGACTCACAATGAGCAGTTCTTC. As protein: CSASMGRAGTHNEQFF. The V gene is TRBV20-1, the J gene TRBJ2-1; 7 bases line up with TRBD2. The germline CDR1 and CDR2 sequences are DFQATT and SNEGSKA (reference sequence). The CDR3 totals 16 residues. The trim removed 3 bases at V and 5 bases at J, leaving 13 bases unmatched.

The chain combines TRBV3-1 (or the pseudogene TRBV3-2) with TRBJ2-7; TRBD2 agrees at 7 bases. Germline V gene sequence: CDR1 LGHDT, CDR2 YNNKEL (reference sequence). CDR3 length: 15 residues. V lost 0 bases, J lost 7 bases, and 9 bases stayed unmatched. Here the CDR3 reads CASSQEGGRVGEQYF. The CDR3 DNA follows: TGTGCCAGCAGCCAAGAAGGAGGGAGGGTCGGAGAGCAGTACTTC.

This chain uses TRBV29-1 with TRBJ2-3; no reliable D call. V was shortened by 2 bases and J by 4 bases, with 16 bases between the two germline ends. Germline loops: CDR1 SQVTM, CDR2 ANQGSEA. The CDR3 runs to 15 residues. DNA for the CDR3: TGCAGCGTTGAAATTGGCACTCTAGGGTCAGATACGCAGTATTTT. Protein product: CSVEIGTLGSDTQYF.

The rearrangement uses TRBV6-5 and TRBJ1-2, with TRBD1 as a possible D gene (6 bases). Germline CDR1 and CDR2: MNHEY and SVGAGI. V lost 0 bases to trimming and J lost 4 bases, with 9 bases between them. The CDR3 is 14 residues long. CDR3 in DNA: TGTGCCAGCAGTTACTCTTCAGGGGCCTATGGCTACACCTTC. Translation gives CASSYSSGAYGYTF.

This clone was detected only once. The J gene is TRBJ2-3, the V gene TRBV5-4; possibly TRBD2 for D (5 bases). V lost 0 bases, J lost 1 base, and 12 bases lay in between. The CDR3 contains 16 residues. The germline V gene has CDR1 SGHNT and CDR2 YYREEE (reference sequence). The CDR3 DNA is TGTGCCAGCAGCTTGGTGCTAGCTGGAGGCACAGATACGCAGTATTTT. It codes for CASSLVLAGGTDTQYF.

This rearrangement joins TRBV30 to TRBJ1-4; 7 bases map to TRBD1. V lost 2 bases to trimming and J lost 7 bases; unmatched junction nucleotides: 7. CDR3 length equals 14 residues. Germline values: CDR1 GTSNPN, CDR2 SVGIG (reference sequence). This CDR3 is CAWSIGTVGEKLFF. The CDR3 DNA follows: TGTGCCTGGAGTATAGGGACAGTTGGTGAAAAACTGTTTTTT. Using reference TRBV30 and TRBJ1-4 for the parts outside the CDR3, the full variable domain is SQTIHQWPATLVQPVGSPLSLECTVEGTSNPNLYWYRQAAGRGLQLLFYSVGIGQISSEVPQNLSASRPQDRQFILSSKKLLLSDSGFYLCAWSIGTVGEKLFFGSGTQLSVL.

This rearrangement joins TRBV28 to TRBJ1-2, with a weak D call TRBD1 (5 bases). V was trimmed by 6 bases and J by 2 bases, leaving 10 bases between them. Germline-derived CDR1 and CDR2 are MDHEN and SYDVKM. This CDR3 comprises 13 residues. The CDR3 DNA is TGTGCCAGCAGACGCGGGGGGAACTATGGCTACACCTTC. This sequence encodes CASRRGGNYGYTF.

The rearrangement uses TRBV5-1 and TRBJ2-7; 9 bases are a match to TRBD2. The CDR3 loop spans 16 amino acids. J gave up 1 base and V 0 bases, and 5 bases lay outside the gene matches. CDR1 SGHRS and CDR2 YFSETQ come from the germline V gene. This CDR3 reads CASSLGSGSVSYEQYF. CDR3 DNA: TGCGCCAGCAGCTTGGGTAGCGGGAGTGTTTCCTACGAGCAGTACTTC.

The genes are TRBV5-4 and TRBJ2-1, with 9 bases matching TRBD1. The ends lost 3 bases at V and 4 bases at J; junction bases unmatched: 2. Germline values: CDR1 SGHNT, CDR2 YYREEE (reference sequence). This CDR3 comprises 14 residues. CDR3 DNA sequence: TGTGCCAGCAGCTGGGGACAGGGATACAATGAGCAGTTCTTC. Translating gives CASSWGQGYNEQFF.

The V gene is TRBV10-3, the J gene TRBJ2-7; no reliable D call. CDR3 length: 13 residues. Germline V gives CDR1 ENHRY, CDR2 SYGVKD. V was trimmed by 6 bases and J by 2 bases, leaving 11 bases between them. CDR3 sequence reads: CAISTNPTYEQYF. The CDR3 coding sequence is TGTGCCATCAGCACAAACCCCACCTACGAGCAGTACTTC.

V usage is TRBV10-1 and J usage is TRBJ2-1, with 14 bases fitting TRBD2. The CDR3 is 15 residues long. Germline CDR1 reads WNHNN; CDR2 reads SYGVQD (reference sequence). The trim removed 6 bases at V and 4 bases at J, leaving 2 bases unmatched. The CDR3 here is CASSGTSGSYNEQFF. CDR3 DNA sequence: TGCGCCAGCAGCGGGACTAGCGGGAGTTACAATGAGCAGTTCTTC.

The rearrangement uses TRBV2 and TRBJ1-6, with D unclear. The CDR3 extends over 14 amino acids. The V gene lost 3 bases and the J gene lost 7 bases, with 10 bases spanning the gap. Germline V CDR1 and CDR2: SNHLY, FYNNEI. The CDR3 sequence is CASSELMGNSPLHF. In nucleotides, the CDR3 is TGTGCCAGCAGTGAGCTCATGGGGAATTCACCCCTCCACTTT.

This sequence joins TRBV9 and TRBJ2-7; 9 bases map to TRBD2. Germline CDR1 reads SGDLS; CDR2 reads YYNGEE. CDR3 length: 15 amino acids. Trimming at V came to 4 bases and at J to 2 bases, leaving 7 bases not matched to a gene. CDR3 amino acids: CASSPQAGGTYEQYF. The CDR3, as DNA: TGTGCCAGCAGCCCCCAGGCGGGAGGGACCTACGAGCAGTACTTC.

CDR3 sequence: CASSTRQDDLYSNQPQHF. Written as DNA, the CDR3 is TGTGCCAGTAGTACGCGACAGGACGACCTTTATAGCAATCAGCCCCAGCATTTT. The chain recombines TRBV19 with TRBJ1-5, with a possible D match to TRBD1 (6 bases). Trimming cost V 4 bases and J 0 bases, with 19 bases left between them. Germline CDR1 and CDR2: LNHDA and SQIVND (reference sequence). CDR3 length: 18 residues.

V gene TRBV11-3 combines with J gene TRBJ2-2, with unresolved D. The CDR3 sequence is 14 residues long. In germline, CDR1 is SGHNT, CDR2 YENEEA. V was shortened by 5 bases and J by 1 base, with 8 bases between the two germline ends. The CDR3 reads CASSPRVNTGELFF. CDR3 coding DNA: TGTGCCAGCAGCCCCCGCGTGAACACCGGGGAGCTGTTTTTT.